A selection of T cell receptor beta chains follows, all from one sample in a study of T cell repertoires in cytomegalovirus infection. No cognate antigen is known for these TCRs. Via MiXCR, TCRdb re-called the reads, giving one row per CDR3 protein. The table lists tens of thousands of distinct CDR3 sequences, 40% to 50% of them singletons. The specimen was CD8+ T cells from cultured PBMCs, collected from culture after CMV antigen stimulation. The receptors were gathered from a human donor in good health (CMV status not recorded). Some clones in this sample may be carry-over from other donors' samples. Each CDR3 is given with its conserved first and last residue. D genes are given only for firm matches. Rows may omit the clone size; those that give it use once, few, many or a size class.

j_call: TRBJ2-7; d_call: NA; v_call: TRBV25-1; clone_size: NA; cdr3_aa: CASSAAYGYEQYF; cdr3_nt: TGTGCCAGCAGTGCCGCGTATGGGTACGAGCAGTACTTC
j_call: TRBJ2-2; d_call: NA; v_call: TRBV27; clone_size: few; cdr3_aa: CASSLISPLAGDTGELFF; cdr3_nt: TGTGCCAGCAGTTTAATTTCTCCACTAGCTGGTGACACCGGGGAGCTGTTTTTT
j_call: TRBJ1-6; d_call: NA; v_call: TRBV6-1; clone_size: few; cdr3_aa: CASSELGVASDSPLHF; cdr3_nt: TGTGCCAGCAGTGAACTGGGGGTCGCGAGCGATTCACCCCTCCACTTT
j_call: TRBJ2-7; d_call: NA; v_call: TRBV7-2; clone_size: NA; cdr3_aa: CASSPELSLYEQYF; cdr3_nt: TGTGCCAGCAGCCCCGAGCTTAGTCTCTACGAGCAGTACTTC
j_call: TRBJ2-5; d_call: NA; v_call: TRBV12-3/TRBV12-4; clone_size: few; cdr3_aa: CASSPGKATFGETQYF; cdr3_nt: TGTGCCAGCAGTCCGGGTAAGGCAACCTTCGGAGAGACCCAGTACTTC
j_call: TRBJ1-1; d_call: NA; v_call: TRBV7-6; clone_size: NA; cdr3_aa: CASWGHLNTEAFF; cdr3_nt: TGTGCCAGTTGGGGACATCTGAACACTGAAGCTTTCTTT
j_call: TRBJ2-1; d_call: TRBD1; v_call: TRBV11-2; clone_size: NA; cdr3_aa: CASSFWDRGMINEQFF; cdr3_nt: TGTGCCAGCAGCTTCTGGGACAGGGGGATGATCAATGAGCAGTTCTTC
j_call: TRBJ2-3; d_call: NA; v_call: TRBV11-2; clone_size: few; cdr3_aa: CASTPARSPYTDTQYF; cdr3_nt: TGTGCCAGCACCCCCGCCCGTAGTCCCTACACAGATACGCAGTATTTT
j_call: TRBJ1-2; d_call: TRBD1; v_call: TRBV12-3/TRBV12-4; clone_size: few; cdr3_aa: CASSPGTGQLDGYTF; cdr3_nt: TGTGCCAGCAGCCCTGGGACAGGCCAACTGGATGGCTACACCTTC
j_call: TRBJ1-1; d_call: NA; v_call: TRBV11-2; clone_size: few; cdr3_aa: CASSSQTEAFF; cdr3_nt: TGTGCCAGCAGCTCTCAAACTGAAGCTTTCTTT
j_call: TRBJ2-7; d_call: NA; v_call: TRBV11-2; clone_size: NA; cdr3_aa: CASSFSPSTRYEQYF; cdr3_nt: TGTGCCAGCAGCTTTTCTCCTTCGACACGCTACGAGCAGTACTTC
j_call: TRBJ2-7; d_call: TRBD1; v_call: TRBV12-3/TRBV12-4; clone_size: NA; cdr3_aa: CASSLLNRGEQYF; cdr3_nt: TGTGCCAGCAGTTTACTTAACAGGGGCGAGCAGTACTTC
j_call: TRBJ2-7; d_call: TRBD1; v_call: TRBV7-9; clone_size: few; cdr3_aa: CASSRGTGEQYF; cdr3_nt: TGTGCCAGCAGCCGGGGGACAGGCGAGCAGTACTTC
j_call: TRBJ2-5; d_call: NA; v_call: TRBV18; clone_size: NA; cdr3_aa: CASSPVWDLALYQETQYF; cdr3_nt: TGTGCCAGCTCACCCGTCTGGGACTTGGCCCTATACCAAGAGACCCAGTACTTC
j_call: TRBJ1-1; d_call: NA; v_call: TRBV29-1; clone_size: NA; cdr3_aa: CSALGLEAFF; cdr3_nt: TGCAGCGCCTTAGGCCTTGAAGCTTTCTTT
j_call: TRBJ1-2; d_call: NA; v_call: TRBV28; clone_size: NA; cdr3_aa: CASSRSQGYGYTF; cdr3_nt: TGTGCCAGCAGTCGATCCCAGGGATATGGCTACACCTTC
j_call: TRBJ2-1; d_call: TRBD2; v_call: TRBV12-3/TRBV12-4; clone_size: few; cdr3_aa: CASSLRTSGGGDEQFF; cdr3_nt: TGTGCCAGCAGTTTGAGGACTAGCGGGGGGGGGGATGAGCAGTTCTTC
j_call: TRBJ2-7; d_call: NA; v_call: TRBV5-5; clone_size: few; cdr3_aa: CASSTRWQGNHEQYF; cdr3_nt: TGTGCCAGCAGCACCCGGTGGCAGGGGAACCACGAGCAGTACTTC
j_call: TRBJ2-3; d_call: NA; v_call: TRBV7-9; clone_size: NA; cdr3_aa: CASSSPTAWAQYF; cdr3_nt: TGTGCCAGCAGCTCCCCGACAGCTTGGGCGCAGTATTTT
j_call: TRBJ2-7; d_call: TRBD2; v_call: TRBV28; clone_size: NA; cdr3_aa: CASSLGTSGSYEQYF; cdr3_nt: TGTGCCAGCAGTTTGGGGACTAGCGGATCCTACGAGCAGTACTTC
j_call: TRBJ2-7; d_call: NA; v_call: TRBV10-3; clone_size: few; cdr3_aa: CAISGGVELYSYEQYF; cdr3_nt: TGTGCCATCAGTGGGGGGGTAGAACTTTACTCCTACGAGCAGTACTTC
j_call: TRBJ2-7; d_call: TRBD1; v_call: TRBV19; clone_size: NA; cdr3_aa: CASSLGTGRSDEQYF; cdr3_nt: TGTGCCAGTAGTTTAGGGACAGGGCGAAGCGACGAGCAGTACTTC
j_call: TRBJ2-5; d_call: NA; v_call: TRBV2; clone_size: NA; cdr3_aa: CASSPNGAQETQYF; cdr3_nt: TGTGCCAGCAGTCCCAACGGGGCTCAAGAGACCCAGTACTTC
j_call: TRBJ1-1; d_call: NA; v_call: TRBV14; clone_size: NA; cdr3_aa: CASSRPGRNTEAFF; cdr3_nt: TGTGCCAGCAGCCGCCCCGGGAGGAACACTGAAGCTTTCTTT
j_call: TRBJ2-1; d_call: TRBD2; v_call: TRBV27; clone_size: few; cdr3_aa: CASSLRLASPNEQFF; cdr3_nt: TGTGCCAGCAGTTTAAGACTAGCATCTCCCAATGAGCAGTTCTTC
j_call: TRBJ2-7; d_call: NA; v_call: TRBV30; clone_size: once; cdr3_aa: CAWSKKRRDPSYEQYF; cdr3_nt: TGTGCCTGGAGCAAGAAGAGGCGGGATCCCTCCTACGAGCAGTACTTC
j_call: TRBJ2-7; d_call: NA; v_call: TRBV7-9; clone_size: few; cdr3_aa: CASSLQEKTYEQYF; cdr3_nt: TGTGCCAGCAGCTTGCAAGAAAAGACCTACGAGCAGTACTTC
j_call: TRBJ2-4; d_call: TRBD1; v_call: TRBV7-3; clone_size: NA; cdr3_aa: CASSSTGQPGTIQYF; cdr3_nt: TGTGCCAGCAGCTCGACAGGGCAACCGGGAACCATTCAGTACTTC
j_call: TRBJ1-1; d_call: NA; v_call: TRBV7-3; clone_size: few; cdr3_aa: CASSLGGWGKGNTEAFF; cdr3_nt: TGTGCCAGCAGCTTAGGTGGTTGGGGAAAGGGGAACACTGAAGCTTTCTTT
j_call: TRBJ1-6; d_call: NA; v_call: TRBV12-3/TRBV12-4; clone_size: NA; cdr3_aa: CASSLASRRKNSPLHF; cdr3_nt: TGTGCCAGCAGTTTAGCGTCGAGGCGAAAGAATTCACCCCTCCACTTT
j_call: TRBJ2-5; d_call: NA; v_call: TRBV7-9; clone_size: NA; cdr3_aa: CASRSNVVASSKETQYF; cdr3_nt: TGTGCCAGCAGATCGAATGTGGTAGCGTCTTCCAAAGAGACCCAGTACTTC
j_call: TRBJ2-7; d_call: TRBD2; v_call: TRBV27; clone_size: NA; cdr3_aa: CASSRLAGGYEQYF; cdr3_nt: TGTGCCAGCAGTCGACTAGCGGGAGGCTACGAGCAGTACTTC
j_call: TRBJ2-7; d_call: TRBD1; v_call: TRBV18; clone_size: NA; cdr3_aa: CASSHPTDRGSYEQYF; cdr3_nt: TGTGCCAGCTCACACCCAACCGACAGGGGATCCTACGAGCAGTACTTC
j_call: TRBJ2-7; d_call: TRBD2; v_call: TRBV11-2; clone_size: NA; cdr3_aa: CASSLLAGGPSYEQYF; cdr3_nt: TGTGCCAGCAGCTTATTAGCGGGAGGCCCATCCTACGAGCAGTACTTC
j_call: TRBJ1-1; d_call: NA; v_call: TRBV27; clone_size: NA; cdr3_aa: CASSFPPGTEAFF; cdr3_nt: TGTGCCAGCAGTTTCCCCCCAGGGACTGAAGCTTTCTTT
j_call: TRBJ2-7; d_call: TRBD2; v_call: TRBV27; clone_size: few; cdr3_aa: CASSFPPPAAGVYPAVREQYF; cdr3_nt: TGTGCCAGCAGTTTTCCCCCACCCGCCGCGGGAGTTTACCCTGCAGTGCGCGAGCAGTACTTC
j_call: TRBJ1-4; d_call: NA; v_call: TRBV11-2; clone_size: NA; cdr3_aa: CASSLDREGTNEKLFF; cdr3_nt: TGTGCCAGCAGCTTAGACAGGGAAGGCACTAATGAAAAACTGTTTTTT
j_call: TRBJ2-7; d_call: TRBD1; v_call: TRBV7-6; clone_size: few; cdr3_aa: CASSLEGAGSYEQYF; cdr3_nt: TGTGCCAGCAGCTTAGAGGGGGCGGGTTCCTACGAGCAGTACTTC
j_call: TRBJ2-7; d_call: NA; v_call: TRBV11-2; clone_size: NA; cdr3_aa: CASSVAVESSYEQYF; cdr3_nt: TGTGCCAGCAGCGTAGCGGTTGAGAGCTCCTACGAGCAGTACTTC
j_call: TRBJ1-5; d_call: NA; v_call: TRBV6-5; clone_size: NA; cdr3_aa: CASSSQRDSNQPQHF; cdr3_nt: TGTGCCAGCAGCTCTCAGAGGGATAGCAATCAGCCCCAGCATTTT
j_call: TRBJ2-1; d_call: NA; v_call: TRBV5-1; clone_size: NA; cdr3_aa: CASSLRGSVSYNEQFF; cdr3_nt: TGCGCCAGCAGCTTGCGGGGGAGCGTCTCCTACAATGAGCAGTTCTTC
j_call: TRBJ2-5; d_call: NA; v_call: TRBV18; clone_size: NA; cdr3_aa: CASSPPLETQYF; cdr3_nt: TGTGCCAGCTCACCACCTCTGGAGACCCAGTACTTC